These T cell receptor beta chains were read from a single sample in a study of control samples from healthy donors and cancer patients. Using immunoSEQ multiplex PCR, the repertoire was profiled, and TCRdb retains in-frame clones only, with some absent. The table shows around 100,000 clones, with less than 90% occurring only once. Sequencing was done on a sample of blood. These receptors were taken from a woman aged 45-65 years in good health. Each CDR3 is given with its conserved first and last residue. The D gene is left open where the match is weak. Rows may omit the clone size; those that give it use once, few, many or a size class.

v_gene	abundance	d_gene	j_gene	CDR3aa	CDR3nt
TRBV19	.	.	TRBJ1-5	CASREGPYSNQPQHF	TGTGCCAGTAGGGAGGGACCGTATAGCAATCAGCCCCAGCATTTT
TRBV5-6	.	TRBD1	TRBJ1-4	CASSRQTGQGKLFF	TGTGCCAGCAGCCGGCAGACAGGGCAGGGAAAACTGTTTTTT
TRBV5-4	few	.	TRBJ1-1	CAITARGLNTEAFF	TGTGCCATAACAGCACGGGGATTGAACACTGAAGCTTTCTTT
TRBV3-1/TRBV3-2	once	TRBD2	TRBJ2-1	CASSQVTSGGRGQFF	TGTGCCAGCAGCCAAGTGACTAGCGGGGGGCGGGGGCAGTTCTTC
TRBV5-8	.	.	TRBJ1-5	CASRFVGPQHF	TGTGCCAGCAGATTTGTTGGCCCCCAGCATTTT
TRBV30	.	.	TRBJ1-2	CAWSVSGPNYGYTF	TGTGCCTGGAGTGTATCGGGCCCTAACTATGGCTACACCTTC
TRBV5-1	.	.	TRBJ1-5	CASSLRGDSNQPQHF	TGCGCCAGCAGCTTGCGGGGGGATAGCAATCAGCCCCAGCATTTT
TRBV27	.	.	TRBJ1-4	CASSFSGSTNEKLFF	TGTGCCAGCAGTTTTTCAGGATCAACTAATGAAAAACTGTTTTTT
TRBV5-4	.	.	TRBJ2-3	CASSLDLAATDTQYF	TGTGCCAGCAGCTTGGATCTAGCCGCCACAGATACGCAGTATTTT
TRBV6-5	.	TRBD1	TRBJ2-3	CASSYSYKGAGDTQYF	TGTGCCAGCAGTTACTCGTATAAGGGGGCGGGTGATACGCAGTATTTT
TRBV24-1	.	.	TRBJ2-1	CATSDFPDNEQFF	TGTGCCACCAGTGATTTCCCAGATAATGAGCAGTTCTTC
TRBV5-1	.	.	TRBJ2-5	CASRVGETQYF	TGCGCCAGCAGGGTTGGAGAGACCCAGTACTTC
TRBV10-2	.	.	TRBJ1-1	CASSESSSGRVNTEAFF	TGCGCCAGCAGTGAGTCGTCTTCGGGACGGGTGAACACTGAAGCTTTCTTT
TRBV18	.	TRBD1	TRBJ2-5	CASSPRDRAEETQYF	TGTGCCAGCTCCCCACGGGACAGGGCGGAGGAGACCCAGTACTTC
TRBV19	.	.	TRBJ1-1	CASSTWTGTEAFF	TGTGCCAGTAGTACATGGACCGGCACTGAAGCTTTCTTT
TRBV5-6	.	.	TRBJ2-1	CASSLGGYEQFF	TGTGCCAGCAGCTTGGGGGGGTATGAGCAGTTCTTC
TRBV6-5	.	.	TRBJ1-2	CASRLESRYGYTF	TGTGCCAGCAGGCTCGAGAGTCGCTATGGCTACACCTTC
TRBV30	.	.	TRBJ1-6	CAWQGSLHNSPLHF	TGTGCCTGGCAAGGGTCTTTACATAATTCACCCCTCCACTTT
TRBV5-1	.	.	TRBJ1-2	CASKGDNYGYTF	TGCGCCAGCAAGGGAGATAACTATGGCTACACCTTC
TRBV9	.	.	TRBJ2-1	CASSVAPLGTSHEQFF	TGTGCCAGCAGCGTAGCCCCCCTTGGGACTTCCCATGAGCAGTTCTTC
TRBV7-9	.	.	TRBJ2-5	CASSLRGAGETQYF	TGTGCCAGCAGCCTTAGGGGGGCAGGAGAGACCCAGTACTTC
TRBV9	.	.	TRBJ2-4	CASSVNGIGQAKNIQYF	TGTGCCAGCAGCGTAAACGGGATAGGACAAGCCAAAAACATTCAGTACTTC
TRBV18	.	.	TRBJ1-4	CASSPPRRREGEKLFF	TGTGCCAGCTCACCCCCAAGGAGGAGGGAAGGCGAAAAACTGTTTTTT
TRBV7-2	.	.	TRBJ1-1	CASSLTPLNTEAFF	TGTGCCAGCAGCTTAACCCCTCTGAACACTGAAGCTTTCTTT
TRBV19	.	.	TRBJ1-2	CASSLPTLGYTF	TGTGCCAGTAGCCTCCCTACGCTAGGCTACACCTTC
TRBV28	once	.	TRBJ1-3	CASIRGGTGNTIYF	TGTGCCAGCATTAGGGGGGGAACTGGAAACACCATATATTTT
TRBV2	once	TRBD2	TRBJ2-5	CASGLGIAGVAETQYF	TGTGCCAGCGGACTAGGAATAGCGGGAGTTGCGGAGACCCAGTACTTC